This T cell receptor (beta chain) originates from a study of CD8 T cells in ankylosing spondylitis (dated by TCRdb to 2016 to 2017). General notes on the study: T cell receptor beta repertoires were profiled in healthy donors and ankylosing spondylitis patients so that disease-linked TCR variants could be found. The full study cohort comprised roughly 24 ankylosing spondylitis patients and 85 to 120 healthy donors. Peripheral blood was sampled, and synovial fluid was additionally collected from ankylosing spondylitis patients.

Synovial fluid samples and blood samples obtained from the same ankylosing spondylitis patients were matched. The germline V gene supplies CDR1 SNHLY and CDR2 FYNNEI. Measured from the cysteine to the phenylalanine, the CDR3 is 15 residues long. Solely the CDR3 DNA is kept, with 45 bases framed from the first base. The germline V end is reduced by 6 bases and the J end by 8 bases; junction bases left unmatched: 11. This clonotype appeared many times. It lacks a known antigen. No quality values exist for individual bases; no much larger clone is one base distant. The run used an Illumina HiSeq 2500. Quantitative 5'-RACE with molecular barcodes was used to prepare TCR beta libraries. Per the original workflow: To identify disease-linked TCR variants, a new computational method was used, one built on a probabilistic model of VDJ rearrangement. TCRdb handled the public reads itself, with Q25 trimming in fastp and clone calling in MiXCR, and kept productive beta chains. When rows share a CDR3 protein, they turn into one entry using the most common DNA and genes. The V and J calls here are based on TCRdb, not the publication. The sample records some 140,000 distinct CDR3 sequences, roughly 8% of which are singletons. The ten largest clones take up roughly 7.2% of the sample.

The paper as a whole reports these results and caveats: Some of the motif variants had been reported before in the synovial fluid and blood of reactive arthritis patients, a finding that suggests common disease-initiation mechanisms. A TCR beta motif of 8 or 9 highly homologous amino acid variants appeared characteristic of blood from ankylosing spondylitis patients. The disease-linked clones were reported as significantly enriched in matched synovial fluid samples from ankylosing spondylitis patients. In peripheral blood, the disease-linked clones were found at relatively low frequencies and had a CD8+ phenotype.

Specimen: synovial fluid, either unsorted or a sorted T cell fraction (not recorded which). This chain joins TRBV2 to TRBJ2-1; 9 central nucleotides agree with TRBD2. The TCR sequence derives from a male donor with ankylosing spondylitis. The nucleotides are TGTGCCAGCAGACGTAGCGGGAGCCCCTGGGATGAGCAGTTCTTC. Its product reads: CASRRSGSPWDEQFF. With the rest looked up from the reference TRBV2 and TRBJ2-1 genes rather than sequenced, the full variable domain is EPEVTQTPSHQVTQMGQEVILRCVPISNHLYFYWYRQILGQKVEFLVSFYNNEISEKSEIFDDQFSVERPDGSNFTLKIRSTKLEDSAMYFCASRRSGSPWDEQFFGPGTRLTVL.